This TCR beta chain comes out of a study of T cell clonotyping in hematopoietic cell transplantation. Whole-study findings and limits: Pathologically expanded recipient clonotypes increased progressively from day 30 to day 180 as diversity fell. At the given depth, recipient repertoires were over 95% de novo clonotypes.

The CDR3 extends over 14 amino acids. Germline CDR1 and CDR2: SEHNR and FQNEAQ (reference sequence). V dropped 2 bases and J dropped 3 bases, with 10 bases sitting between them. Assay: immunoSEQ multiplex PCR; the TCRdb copy retains only in-frame clones and omits some. This table has under 9,500 clones, 65% to 90% appearing once. Remarks on this clone: The target antigen is unknown.

The chain uses TRBV7-9 and TRBJ1-1; D remains unclear. Sequenced material: PBMCs, taken 180 days after allogeneic stem cell transplant. This receptor was taken from a female patient between 25 and 45 years old who had an allogeneic stem cell transplant, so the T cells may come from the graft donor. Some clones in this sample may be carry-over from other donors' samples. The CDR3 DNA sequence: TGTGCCAGCAGCTTAATGGCGCTGTACACTGAAGCTTTCTTT. This translates into CASSLMALYTEAFF.